This T cell receptor beta chain is from a study of CD8 T cells in ankylosing spondylitis. Broader study findings: Roughly eight highly homologous variants made up a TCR beta motif that seemed to typify ankylosing spondylitis blood.

The germline V gene has CDR1 SGHTA and CDR2 FQGNSA. V shed 6 bases and J 6 bases; nucleotides not matched to a gene: 4. The CDR3 sequence is 14 residues long. 5'-RACE, quantitative and with molecular barcodes, yielded the TCR beta libraries. From the 5' RACE reads, TCRdb called clonotypes with MiXCR, one entry per CDR3 protein. The sample has 150,000 to 200,000 distinct CDR3 sequences; roughly 13% are singletons. In this sample, this clonotype turned up a few times. Antigen specificity is unknown. Sequenced: blood, either unsorted or a sorted T cell fraction (not recorded which). This rearrangement joins TRBV7-2 to TRBJ1-4, with 10 bases fitting TRBD1. The TCR sequence derives from a male donor with ankylosing spondylitis or in good health (not recorded which). The CDR3 nucleotides are TGTGCCAGCAGTAGGACAGGGGGGGATGAAAAACTGTTTTTT. Protein sequence: CASSRTGGDEKLFF. Full variable domain (outside the CDR3, taken from reference TRBV7-2 and TRBJ1-4): GAGVSQSPSNKVTEKGKDVELRCDPISGHTALYWYRQSLGQGLEFLIYFQGNSAPDKSGLPSDRFSAERTGGSVSTLTIQRTQQEDSAVYLCASSRTGGDEKLFFGSGTQLSVL.